This TCR beta chain comes out of a study of beta chain features in type 1 diabetes. Trimming took 11 bases from V and 0 from J; bases not matched to a gene: 1. CDR3 length equals 12 residues. CDR1 is SGHTA, CDR2 FQGNSA, per germline. Whole-study results and caveats: When Type 1 diabetes patients were examined, their TCRB CDR3s proved moderately but significantly shorter in all four CD4+ subsets.

The isolated RNA, all of it, was reverse transcribed, so expressed TCRB transcripts were what got sequenced. The data were produced by immunoSEQ multiplex PCR, yet TCRdb's version contains in-frame clones alone and is incomplete. The sample has about 320,000 clones; about 15% are singletons. This clone came up many times. The antigen remains unidentified. The specimen was central memory CD4+ T cells from blood. The chain uses TRBV7-2 and TRBJ2-3; 8 bases fit TRBD2. The sequence derives from a man aged 30-40 years in good health. The CDR3 DNA follows: TGTGCCTCGGGGGGGAGCACAGATACGCAGTATTTT. Encoded protein: CASGGSTDTQYF.